This T cell receptor beta chain appears in the sequencing data of a study of patients and donors after allogeneic stem cell transplantation. TCRdb reanalysed the RT-PCR reads using MiXCR and keeps one entry per CDR3 protein. The table lists approximately 250,000 distinct CDR3 sequences, roughly 15% of them singletons, with roughly 12% in the top ten. CDR1 is SGHAT and CDR2 is FQDESV in the germline V gene (reference sequence). The CDR3 consists of 16 residues. Trimming removed 5 bases from V and 4 bases from J, with 20 bases in between. Sequencing used blood, either unsorted or a sorted T cell fraction (not recorded which). The chain couples TRBV11-1 to TRBJ1-2; D is possibly TRBD1 (6 bases). This receptor was obtained from a human donor who was either an allogeneic HSCT recipient or a stem cell or donor lymphocyte infusion donor (not recorded which). It is not recorded whose cells these are; they may come from a transplant donor. This chain's CDR3 is CASSPAQGQRIYGYTF. DNA for the CDR3: TGTGCCAGCAGCCCAGCGCAGGGGCAAAGGATCTATGGCTACACCTTC.